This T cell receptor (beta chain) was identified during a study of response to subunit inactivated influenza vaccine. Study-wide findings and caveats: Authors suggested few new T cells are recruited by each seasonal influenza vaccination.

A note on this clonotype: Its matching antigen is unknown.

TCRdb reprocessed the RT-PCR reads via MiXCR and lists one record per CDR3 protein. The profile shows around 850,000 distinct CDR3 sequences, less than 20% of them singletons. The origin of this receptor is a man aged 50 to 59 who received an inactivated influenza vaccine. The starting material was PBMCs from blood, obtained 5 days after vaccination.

The CDR3 region has the DNA TGTGCCTGGACCCGTAGGAAGGGCAGAGCCTCCTACAATGAGCAGTTCTTC. Residues: CAWTRRKGRASYNEQFF. The chain has TRBV30 and TRBJ2-1, with D uncertain. The V end was cut by 4 bases, the J end by 0 bases, with 19 bases between. Germline CDR1 is GTSNPN and CDR2 is SVGIG (reference sequence). The CDR3 contains 17 residues.